This T cell receptor beta chain was observed in a study of blood T cell repertoires in COVID-19. The wider study: PBMCs, B-cell-depleted T cells, or T cells were the source of the cDNA or gDNA that made up the material.

The CDR3 is made up of 14 amino acids. Germline CDR1 MRHNA, CDR2 SNTAGT. The germline V and J ends were trimmed by 7 bases and 5 bases, with 14 bases remaining between them. Participants came from roughly 24 US areas, aged about 18 to 89 years. Participants were placed into cohorts based on the clinical history they reported. The data were produced by immunoSEQ multiplex PCR, yet TCRdb's version contains in-frame clones alone and is incomplete. The profile shows 150,000 to 200,000 clones, roughly 84% of them singletons. There are a few counts of this clone. This receptor was obtained from a human donor with acute COVID-19. The donor label of this sample is uncertain. The sequencing sample was made of PBMCs or T cells enriched from blood (not recorded which). The chain couples TRBV6-4 to TRBJ2-2, with D possibly being TRBD1 (6 bases). DNA of the CDR3: TGTGCCAGCACAACAGGGCCGGAAACCGGGGAGCTGTTTTTT. Translating it yields CASTTGPETGELFF.